One and the same sample provided the 26 T cell receptor beta chains below, sequenced in a study of HIV-infected children after antiretroviral therapy interruption. RNA-based 3' RACE libraries used unique molecular identifiers. MiXCR, applied by TCRdb to the 3' RACE reads, yields one record per CDR3 protein. Among more than 85,000 distinct CDR3 sequences listed, approximately 6.9% were seen once. The treatment denotes: PENTA 11 planned treatment interruption arm or continuous ART arm. Specimen: CD45RA+ CD4+ T cells from PBMCs, pooled from several time points, collected from a donor given antiretroviral therapy, either interrupted or continuous. As for subset: naive CD4+ CD45RA+ CD45RO- T cells. The receptors stem from a pool of human donors with HIV.

This clonotype is labeled as medium-sized. The gene calls are TRBV18 and TRBJ1-4; D gene unclear. Germline loops: CDR1 KGHSH, CDR2 LQKENI. This CDR3 is 14 amino acids long. V was clipped by 0 bases and J by 7 bases, with 9 bases between them. The CDR3, as DNA: TGTGCCAGCTCACCACCCGACACGGCTGAAAAACTGTTTTTT. It specifies CASSPPDTAEKLFF.

This clonotype was seen ten or more times. The junction departs from germline at one end; a sequencing error may be responsible. The V call is TRBV29-1, the J call TRBJ2-5, with D unclear. The CDR3 covers 10 residues. Germline V lookup: CDR1 SQVTM, CDR2 ANQGSEA. In nucleotides, the CDR3 is TGCAGCGTTAGAGATAGCAGGCACTTCTTC. It is translated as CSVRDSRHFF.

This clonotype was seen many times. This chain links TRBV9 with TRBJ1-1, with unresolved D. The CDR3 covers 15 residues. CDR1 and CDR2 (germline): SGDLS, YYNGEE. V dropped 4 bases and J dropped 1 base, with 14 bases sitting between them. CDR3 loop: CASSRNGQPNTEAFF. In nucleotides, the CDR3 is TGTGCCAGCAGCCGAAACGGTCAGCCGAACACTGAAGCTTTCTTT.

This clonotype has ten or more counts. This chain uses TRBV12-3 or TRBV12-4 with TRBJ1-1; 7 bases line up with TRBD1. This CDR3 is 13 amino acids long. Unmatched junction bases numbered 6, after V lost 6 bases and J lost 5 bases. The CDR3 is CASSPRQGTEAFF. CDR3 nucleotide sequence: TGTGCCAGCAGCCCGAGACAGGGAACTGAAGCTTTCTTT.

This clonotype was counted ten times or more. The CDR3 DNA reads TGTGCCTGGAGTGCAAGTCGGGACTATGGCTACACCTTC. Amino acid sequence: CAWSASRDYGYTF. J is TRBJ1-2 and V is TRBV30; no reliable D call. V lost 1 base, J lost 3 bases, and 9 bases lay in between. The CDR3 sequence is 13 residues long. Germline CDR1 and CDR2: GTSNPN and SVGIG (reference sequence).

This clonotype was counted ten times or more. The chain uses TRBV10-1 and TRBJ2-1; possibly TRBD1 or TRBD2 for D (5 bases each). CDR1 WNHNN and CDR2 SYGVQD come from the germline V gene (reference sequence). The ends were cut back, 5 bases at V and 4 bases at J, with 15 bases in the middle. The CDR3 length is 15 residues. DNA of the CDR3: TGCGCCAGCAGTAGCTCAGGGAGAACGTACAATGAGCAGTTCTTC. Translation: CASSSSGRTYNEQFF.

In its sample, this clonotype was seen a few times. The chain combines TRBV7-3 with TRBJ2-1; 7 nucleotides match TRBD2. J was trimmed by 0 bases and V by 3 bases; bases with no gene match: 2. The CDR3 contains 15 residues. The germline gives CDR1 SGHTA, CDR2 FQGTGA. The CDR3 sequence is CASSFTGGSYNEQFF. The CDR3 coding sequence is TGTGCCAGCAGCTTCACGGGGGGCTCCTACAATGAGCAGTTCTTC. Full variable domain (rest looked up from reference TRBV7-3 and TRBJ2-1): GAGVSQTPSNKVTEKGKYVELRCDPISGHTALYWYRQSLGQGPEFLIYFQGTGAADDSGLPNDRFFAVRPEGSVSTLKIQRTERGDSAVYLCASSFTGGSYNEQFFGPGTRLTVL.

This clonotype has a count of ten or more. This chain links TRBV20-1 with TRBJ2-3; the D is unclear. CDR1 is DFQATT and CDR2 is SNEGSKA in the germline V gene (reference sequence). There are 11 residues in the CDR3. V was trimmed by 0 bases and J by 6 bases, leaving 4 bases between them. CDR3 sequence reads: CSARDPDTQYF. Here the CDR3 DNA reads TGCAGTGCTAGAGATCCCGATACGCAGTATTTT.

This clonotype came up many times. The chain uses TRBV10-3 and TRBJ1-5; 10 bases map to TRBD1. The CDR3 totals 13 residues. CDR1 is ENHRY, CDR2 SYGVKD, per germline. The V gene end was trimmed by 4 bases and the J gene end by 7 bases; junction bases not matched to a gene: 1. Written as DNA, the CDR3 is TGTGCCATCAGTGTGACAGGGGGCCAGCCCCAGCATTTT. Translating gives CAISVTGGQPQHF.

This clonotype has at least ten counts. Written as DNA, the CDR3 is TGCGCCAGCAGCTTGGAGACGGGGAGCACCGGGGAGCTGTTTTTT. Translated: CASSLETGSTGELFF. V is TRBV5-1 and J is TRBJ2-2, with D perhaps matching TRBD2 (5 bases). Trimming pared 0 bases from V and 4 bases from J, leaving 10 bases between. The CDR3 spans 15 residues. Germline CDR1 SGHRS, CDR2 YFSETQ.

J is TRBJ1-4 and V is TRBV5-1, with D tentatively TRBD1 (5 bases). Trimming pared 0 bases from V and 4 bases from J, leaving 10 bases between. Germline CDR1 is SGHRS and CDR2 is YFSETQ. The length of the CDR3 is 15 residues. CDR3 coding DNA: TGCGCCAGCAGCTTGGGCGGGGACCGTAATGAAAAACTGTTTTTT. Encoded protein: CASSLGGDRNEKLFF.

This clonotype was observed many times. The J gene is TRBJ1-2, the V gene TRBV7-2, with D possibly being TRBD1 (6 bases). Germline CDR1 SGHTA, CDR2 FQGNSA. CDR3 length equals 17 residues. V was trimmed by 1 base and J by 4 bases, leaving 19 bases between them. Written as DNA, the CDR3 is TGTGCCAGCAGCTTAGGGGGGGGCGAGGGTAGGAGCTATGGCTACACCTTC. This encodes CASSLGGGEGRSYGYTF. The full variable domain, in which reference TRBV7-2 and TRBJ1-2 provide the parts outside the CDR3, is GAGVSQSPSNKVTEKGKDVELRCDPISGHTALYWYRQSLGQGLEFLIYFQGNSAPDKSGLPSDRFSAERTGGSVSTLTIQRTQQEDSAVYLCASSLGGGEGRSYGYTFGSGTRLTVV.

This clonotype was seen ten or more times. The J gene is TRBJ2-2, the V gene TRBV12-3 or TRBV12-4; tentatively, D is TRBD1 (6 bases). V was pared by 7 bases and J by 5 bases, with 23 bases between. CDR3 length: 17 residues. The CDR3 DNA follows: TGTGCCAGCACCCGCCTCCGCCAGTCAGGGGATACCGGGGAGCTGTTTTTT. Protein sequence: CASTRLRQSGDTGELFF.

This clonotype was seen many times. The chain joins TRBV12-3 or TRBV12-4 to TRBJ2-3; tentative D call: TRBD1 (6 bases). The V and J ends lost 3 bases and 2 bases respectively, with 12 bases between them. This CDR3 has 15 amino acids. The CDR3, as DNA: TGTGCCAGCAGTTTCCGCAGGGGATTCACAGATACGCAGTATTTT. Its protein is CASSFRRGFTDTQYF.

This clonotype has ten or more counts. The V gene is TRBV5-1, the J gene TRBJ2-3; 7 nucleotides align to TRBD1. Per germline, CDR1 SGHRS and CDR2 YFSETQ. This CDR3 is 13 amino acids long. Trimming removed 4 bases from V and 4 bases from J; junction bases left unmatched: 3. In nucleotides, the CDR3 is TGCGCCAGCAGCACGGACAGGCCAGATACGCAGTATTTT. Translated, it gives CASSTDRPDTQYF. Filled out from reference TRBV5-1 and TRBJ2-3, the complete variable domain reads KAGVTQTPRYLIKTRGQQVTLSCSPISGHRSVSWYQQTPGQGLQFLFEYFSETQRNKGNFPGRFSGRQFSNSRSEMNVSTLELGDSALYLCASSTDRPDTQYFGPGTRLTVL.

This clonotype was recorded at least ten times. J is TRBJ2-1 and V is TRBV7-9; D not certain. Germline CDR1 SEHNR, CDR2 FQNEAQ (reference sequence). The CDR3 is made up of 11 amino acids. V was clipped by 3 bases and J by 7 bases, with 4 bases between them. As DNA, the CDR3 is TGTGCCAGCAGCTTCAAGAATGAGCAGTTCTTC. Encoded protein: CASSFKNEQFF.

This clonotype was counted ten times or more. This chain uses TRBV20-1 with TRBJ2-1; the match to TRBD1 covers 10 bases. The CDR3 is 14 amino acids. J lost 8 bases, V lost 5 bases, and 9 bases had no gene match. The germline CDR1 and CDR2 sequences are DFQATT and SNEGSKA (reference sequence). CDR3: CSADTGTGVDEQFF. The CDR3 coding sequence is TGCAGTGCTGATACCGGGACAGGGGTTGATGAGCAGTTCTTC.

The chain is built from TRBV20-1 and TRBJ2-1; D remains ambiguous. There are 13 residues in the CDR3. CDR1 DFQATT and CDR2 SNEGSKA come from the germline V gene (reference sequence). V dropped 3 bases and J dropped 7 bases, with 13 bases sitting between them. The CDR3 reads CSASLDIGNEQFF. DNA of the CDR3: TGCAGTGCTAGCCTAGACATAGGGAATGAGCAGTTCTTC.

The V call is TRBV5-4, the J call TRBJ1-2; D remains ambiguous. The CDR3 runs to 12 residues. Looked up from germline, CDR1 is SGHNT and CDR2 is YYREEE (reference sequence). V was cut by 0 bases and J by 4 bases, with 4 bases left in between. The CDR3 sequence is CASSLGIYGYTF. For the CDR3, the DNA is TGTGCCAGCAGCTTGGGAATCTATGGCTACACCTTC.

This clonotype appeared many times. The CDR3 reads CAIRPGQGNGEQYF. The CDR3 DNA is TGTGCCATCAGGCCGGGACAGGGTAACGGCGAGCAGTACTTC. The J gene is TRBJ2-7, the V gene TRBV10-3; 9 bases align to TRBD1. CDR3 size: 14 residues. Germline V gene lookup returns CDR1 ENHRY and CDR2 SYGVKD. V lost 6 bases and J lost 6; bases outside the gene matches: 9.

This clonotype came up many times. This chain joins TRBV27 and TRBJ1-1, with D perhaps TRBD1 (6 bases). The CDR3 contains 12 residues. Germline V gene data show CDR1 as MNHEY and CDR2 as SMNVEV (reference sequence). V gave up 5 bases and J gave up 8 bases, with 12 bases separating them. In DNA form, the CDR3 reads TGTGCCAGCAGTATAGGCACAGGGGAAGCTTTCTTT. Protein product: CASSIGTGEAFF.

The sample holds many counts of this clonotype. The chain joins TRBV5-4 to TRBJ2-6; D unclear. V gave up 5 bases and J gave up 0 bases, with 12 bases separating them. Germline lookup yields CDR1 SGHNT and CDR2 YYREEE (reference sequence). The CDR3 contains 16 residues. The CDR3 loop is CASRSVRTSGANVLTF. The CDR3 nucleotides read TGTGCCAGCAGATCGGTCCGAACCTCTGGGGCCAACGTCCTGACTTTC.

This clonotype was seen repeatedly, ten times or more. This sequence joins TRBV3-1 and TRBJ2-7; TRBD2 matches 12 bases. The germline CDR1 and CDR2 sequences are LGHDT and YNNKEL (reference sequence). This CDR3 region has 15 residues. Losses at the gene ends were 4 bases for V and 6 bases for J; bases not matched to a gene: 7. The CDR3 protein is CASSRNKGLAGEQYF. The CDR3 region has the DNA TGTGCCAGCAGCCGGAATAAGGGACTAGCGGGCGAGCAGTACTTC.

The sample holds many counts of this clonotype. V and J are TRBV13 and TRBJ2-7, with TRBD1 matching over 7 bases. The CDR3 is made up of 15 amino acids. J gave up 0 bases and V 5 bases, and 7 bases lay outside the gene matches. Germline-derived CDR1 and CDR2 are PRHDT and FYEKMQ (reference sequence). The CDR3 is CASSTTGMSSYEQYF. The CDR3 DNA is TGTGCCAGCAGCACGACAGGGATGAGCTCCTACGAGCAGTACTTC.

This clonotype was found many times. The V and J genes are TRBV5-5 and TRBJ1-3, with 7 bases identical to TRBD1. CDR1 and CDR2 from the germline V gene are SGHKS and YYEKEE (reference sequence). V dropped 4 bases and J dropped 4; count of bases not matched to a gene: 5. The CDR3 is 14 residues long. The CDR3 bases are TGTGCCAGCAGCGAACAGGGGAGCGGAAACACCATATATTTT. This codes for CASSEQGSGNTIYF.

This clonotype was seen a handful of times. The rearrangement uses TRBV6-1 and TRBJ1-1, with unresolved D. Germline assignment: CDR1 MNHNS and CDR2 SASEGT. This CDR3 comprises 11 residues. V lost 3 bases to trimming and J lost 9 bases, with 8 bases between them. Here the CDR3 DNA reads TGTGCCAGCAGTGATAGGAACAAAGCTTTCTTT. Translating it yields CASSDRNKAFF.